This T cell receptor beta chain was identified during a study of post-analysis software for immune sequencing data. Study-level background: Included among the disease courses, which were recorded for the cohort, were relapsing-remitting, secondary progressive and progressive-relapsing multiple sclerosis.

Study-wide results and caveats: Patients had higher frequencies than controls of five TRBV segments, including TRBV5-6, TRBV5-1 and TRBV20-1.

Unique molecular identifiers had been added to the TCR beta cDNA libraries. cDNA molecules numbering 400,000 to 550,000 came from about 1 to 10 million T cells. TCRdb ran MiXCR on the PCR reads and lists one entry per CDR3 protein. The table shows roughly 650,000 distinct CDR3 sequences, with around 60% occurring only once. On this clonotype itself: What it binds is unknown.

The germline CDR1 and CDR2 sequences are DFQATT and SNEGSKA (reference sequence). Trimming stripped 6 bases from V and 3 bases from J, with 15 bases between. This CDR3 region has 14 residues. The sequenced sample was blood. This TCR was recovered from a girl under 10 years old with multiple sclerosis. The V and J genes are TRBV20-1 and TRBJ2-1; D unresolved. CDR3 nucleotide sequence: TGCAGTGCCCCGGCACAGCCCGACTACAATGAGCAGTTCTTC. Amino acids: CSAPAQPDYNEQFF.